The next 4 T cell receptor beta chains were all read from a single sample in a study of blood T cells in healthy people across ages. Primers used in a second PCR of roughly 6 to 11 cycles were a sample-barcoded 5' primer and a J-beta primer mix. TCRdb ran MiXCR on the 5' RACE reads and lists one entry per CDR3 protein. Of around 1,500,000 distinct CDR3 sequences listed, approximately 42% are singletons. Input material: blood. The receptors were gathered from a woman under 30 in good health.

This clonotype occurred once. The rearrangement links TRBV6-5 to TRBJ1-2, with D perhaps matching TRBD1 (6 bases). The germline CDR1 and CDR2 sequences are MNHEY and SVGAGI. Trimming took 2 bases from V and 8 from J, leaving 18 bases between them. This CDR3 spans 15 amino acids. CDR3 nucleotides: TGTGCCAGCAGTTACACCCCCAGGGCAGGGGAAGGCTACACCTTC. It translates to CASSYTPRAGEGYTF.

In DNA, the CDR3 is TGTGCCAGCAGCCAAGATCACGGGCAGGGGATTGACTACACCTTC. Protein product: CASSQDHGQGIDYTF. This chain uses TRBV14 with TRBJ1-2; tentatively, D is TRBD1 (6 bases). CDR3 length: 15 residues. CDR1 is SGHDN and CDR2 is FVKESK in the germline V gene. Trimming removed 0 bases from V and 10 bases from J, with 18 bases in between.

The chain couples TRBV7-6 to TRBJ2-7; D might be TRBD2 (5 bases). Germline CDR1 SGHVS, CDR2 FNYEAQ. This CDR3 spans 13 amino acids. Trimming took off 2 bases at V and 3 bases at J, with 8 bases between the two ends. CDR3 sequence: CASSLWGDYEQYF. CDR3 bases: TGTGCCAGCAGCTTATGGGGAGACTACGAGCAGTACTTC.

The rearrangement uses TRBV6-6 and TRBJ2-5, with 7 bases lining up with TRBD1. The CDR3 length is 14 residues. CDR1 and CDR2 from the germline V gene are MNHNY and SVGAGI (reference sequence). J was trimmed by 3 bases and V by 2 bases; bases with no gene match: 3. The chain's CDR3 is CASSYRDSEETQYF. DNA of the CDR3: TGTGCCAGCAGTTACCGGGACAGCGAAGAGACCCAGTACTTC.